The 27 T cell receptor beta chains listed next were all sequenced from one sample in a study of cytomegalovirus exposure and HLA in healthy donors (dated by TCRdb to about 2017). The method was the immunoSEQ multiplex PCR assay. For the multiplex PCR, a mixture combining 60 forward primers for TCR Vbeta segments and 13 reverse primers for TCR Jbeta segments was used. TCRdb mirrors the immuneACCESS table, restricted to in-frame sequences. Some clones are absent from its copies; in checked studies, under half trace to an unresolved V gene, and the reason for the others is unknown. The sample table lists roughly 240,000 clones, 85% of them with a count of one. Approximately 0.24% of the sample lies in the top ten. The sample comprised PBMCs. The receptors come from a girl aged 2 to 9 in good health and CMV-seronegative.

This clone was seen once. The chain is built from TRBV30 and TRBJ1-6; possibly TRBD1 for D (6 bases). The CDR3 covers 15 residues. V gave up 0 bases and J gave up 7 bases, with 13 bases separating them. CDR1 is GTSNPN and CDR2 is SVGIG in the germline V gene (reference sequence). The CDR3 spells CAWSVGGAGNSPLHF. The CDR3 nucleotides are TGTGCCTGGAGTGTAGGGGGGGCCGGCAATTCACCCCTCCACTTT.

V usage is TRBV27 and J usage is TRBJ2-7; unclear D gene. V gave up 3 bases and J gave up 4 bases, with 10 bases separating them. CDR1 is MNHEY and CDR2 is SMNVEV in the germline V gene (reference sequence). CDR3 length equals 13 residues. For the CDR3, the DNA is TGTGCCAGCAGTTTTTCCCCCCAGTACGAGCAGTACTTC. Translating it yields CASSFSPQYEQYF.

V and J are TRBV7-7 and TRBJ2-1, with D possibly matching TRBD2 (5 bases). The CDR3 extends over 11 amino acids. The germline CDR1 and CDR2 sequences are SSHAT and FNYEAQ (reference sequence). Trimming pared 11 bases from V and 15 bases from J, leaving 20 bases between. This CDR3 reads CASQRAPSGFF. The CDR3 DNA reads TGTGCCTCACAACGGGCCCCGAGCGGGTTCTTC.

The V call is TRBV4-2, the J call TRBJ1-1; D is possibly TRBD1 (5 bases). Germline V lookup: CDR1 LGHNA, CDR2 YNFKEQ. V lost 0 bases and J lost 11, with 13 bases in between. The CDR3 is 13 amino acids. The CDR3 nucleotides are TGTGCCAGCAGCCAAGAGGCAAGTCGGGGGGCTTTCTTT. It encodes CASSQEASRGAFF.

The rearrangement joins TRBV7-2 to TRBJ1-2, with D possibly matching TRBD1 (6 bases). Germline V gene sequence: CDR1 SGHTA, CDR2 FQGNSA. The CDR3 length is 14 residues. V was trimmed by 3 bases and J by 7 bases, leaving 15 bases between them. The CDR3 sequence: CASSFPNGGGGYTF. The CDR3 region has the DNA TGTGCCAGCAGCTTCCCGAATGGGGGCGGTGGCTACACCTTC.

J is TRBJ2-3 and V is TRBV27; TRBD2 matches at 8 bases. CDR1 and CDR2 (germline): MNHEY, SMNVEV (reference sequence). The length of the CDR3 is 14 residues. Trimming cost V 4 bases and J 5 bases; bases outside gene matches: 5. CDR3 loop: CASSSHRGGDTQYF. The CDR3 DNA reads as TGTGCCAGCAGTTCCCACCGGGGGGGAGATACGCAGTATTTT.

This clone was seen once. V gene TRBV19 combines with J gene TRBJ1-2, with unresolved D. The V gene lost 3 bases and the J gene lost 0 bases, with 11 bases spanning the gap. The CDR3 loop spans 15 amino acids. Germline V CDR1 and CDR2: LNHDA, SQIVND (reference sequence). CDR3 DNA: TGTGCCAGTAGTATCTCGAGTACTCCTAACTATGGCTACACCTTC. This codes for CASSISSTPNYGYTF.

The chain uses TRBV29-1 and TRBJ2-5; 8 nucleotides line up with TRBD1. V lost 4 bases to trimming and J lost 5 bases; unmatched junction nucleotides: 3. Germline V gives CDR1 SQVTM, CDR2 ANQGSEA. This CDR3 spans 12 amino acids. CDR3 DNA: TGCAGCGTTGCCACAGGGGGTGAGACCCAGTACTTC. Protein product: CSVATGGETQYF. The full variable domain, in which reference TRBV29-1 and TRBJ2-5 provide the parts outside the CDR3, is SAVISQKPSRDICQRGTSLTIQCQVDSQVTMMFWYRQQPGQSLTLIATANQGSEATYESGFVIDKFPISRPNLTFSTLTVSNMSPEDSSIYLCSVATGGETQYFGPGTRLLVL.

The chain combines TRBV30 with TRBJ1-1; unclear D gene. CDR1 GTSNPN and CDR2 SVGIG come from the germline V gene (reference sequence). CDR3 size: 11 residues. V was pared by 5 bases and J by 4 bases, with 8 bases between. The CDR3 sequence: CAWDDTTEAFF. CDR3 DNA sequence: TGTGCCTGGGATGACACCACTGAAGCTTTCTTT.

The genes are TRBV14 and TRBJ2-6; D uncertain. The CDR3 extends over 14 amino acids. Germline lookup yields CDR1 SGHDN and CDR2 FVKESK. With 1 base removed from V and 3 bases from J, the gap between germline ends came to 4 bases. CDR3 amino acids: CASSQVFGANVLTF. The CDR3 nucleotides read TGTGCCAGCAGCCAAGTATTTGGGGCCAACGTCCTGACTTTC.

This clone has more than one count but fewer than ten. The chain recombines TRBV6-1 with TRBJ2-1; 13 bases are a match to TRBD2. After removal of 4 bases from V and 5 bases from J, the junction contained 8 bases not matched to a gene. Germline loops: CDR1 MNHNS, CDR2 SASEGT. The CDR3 has 17 residues. The CDR3 sequence: CASSATSGGARNNEQFF. In nucleotides, the CDR3 is TGTGCCAGCAGTGCTACTAGCGGGGGGGCCAGAAACAATGAGCAGTTCTTC.

The chain carries TRBV18 and TRBJ2-7, with 11 bases lining up with TRBD2. CDR3 length: 16 amino acids. CDR1 is KGHSH and CDR2 is LQKENI in the germline V gene. The J segment lost 6 bases and the V segment lost 3 bases, leaving 10 bases of the junction unmatched. CDR3 region: CASSPPGLAEVGEQYF. Written as DNA, the CDR3 is TGTGCCAGCTCACCGCCGGGACTAGCGGAAGTAGGCGAGCAGTACTTC.

A few counts support this clone. The chain links TRBV9 to TRBJ2-5; no definite D call. This CDR3 has 13 residues. CDR1 is SGDLS, CDR2 YYNGEE, per germline. V lost 0 bases and J lost 5, with 8 bases in between. This CDR3 reads CASSVAGWETQYF. CDR3 DNA sequence: TGTGCCAGCAGCGTAGCGGGTTGGGAGACCCAGTACTTC.

The gene calls are TRBV20-1 and TRBJ2-5, with TRBD2 identical over 7 bases. CDR1 DFQATT and CDR2 SNEGSKA come from the germline V gene (reference sequence). J lost 9 bases, V lost 5 bases, and 6 bases had no gene match. The CDR3 has 11 amino acids. The CDR3 DNA reads as TGCAGTGCTGTCCAGCGGGGCCCCCAGTACTTC. As protein: CSAVQRGPQYF.

The chain is built from TRBV5-6 and TRBJ2-7; tentative D call: TRBD1 (6 bases). The V and J ends lost 0 bases and 3 bases respectively, with 13 bases between them. The germline V gene encodes CDR1 SGHDT and CDR2 YYEEEE. The CDR3 loop spans 15 amino acids. This CDR3 is CASSLVQGRLYEQYF. CDR3 DNA: TGTGCCAGCAGCTTGGTCCAGGGGCGACTCTACGAGCAGTACTTC.

The chain has TRBV5-1 and TRBJ2-1; 10 nucleotides agree with TRBD1. With 4 bases clipped from V and 8 bases from J, the junction kept 9 bases outside the gene matches. The CDR3 extends over 15 amino acids. Looked up from germline, CDR1 is SGHRS and CDR2 is YFSETQ. CDR3 region: CASSPTGTGAHEQFF. DNA for the CDR3: TGCGCCAGCAGCCCCACCGGGACAGGGGCACATGAGCAGTTCTTC.

The chain recombines TRBV9 with TRBJ1-6; 7 positions match TRBD1. CDR1 and CDR2 from the germline V gene are SGDLS and YYNGEE. This CDR3 has 16 residues. V shed 7 bases and J 13 bases; nucleotides not matched to a gene: 20. DNA of the CDR3: TGTGCCAGCGGCCCAGGCCTTGGGCAGGGGGGAAGCCCCCTCCACTTT. Translating gives CASGPGLGQGGSPLHF.

This chain links TRBV4-2 with TRBJ1-1, with D perhaps TRBD1 (5 bases). Germline V gene lookup returns CDR1 LGHNA and CDR2 YNFKEQ. Trimming pared 0 bases from V and 4 bases from J, leaving 9 bases between. The length of the CDR3 is 14 residues. The CDR3 sequence is CASSQDIRGTEAFF. The CDR3 DNA is TGTGCCAGCAGCCAAGATATAAGGGGCACTGAAGCTTTCTTT.

This clone came up once. The identical CDR3 is also encoded by other nucleotide sequences in the sample. V and J are TRBV7-6 and TRBJ1-5; D is ambiguous. CDR1 and CDR2 from the germline V gene are SGHVS and FNYEAQ. This CDR3 comprises 13 residues. The germline V and J ends were trimmed by 2 bases and 2 bases, with 4 bases remaining between them. The CDR3 coding sequence is TGTGCCAGCAGCTTACAGGGCAATCAGCCCCAGCATTTT. Encoded protein: CASSLQGNQPQHF.

The chain combines TRBV7-6 with TRBJ2-7, with 9 bases identical to TRBD2. The CDR3 is 15 amino acids. Germline CDR1 and CDR2: SGHVS and FNYEAQ. With V trimmed by 1 base and J by 4 bases, 5 bases remained unmatched. The CDR3 loop is CASSLDSGSPYEQYF. As DNA, the CDR3 is TGTGCCAGCAGCTTAGATAGCGGGAGTCCGTACGAGCAGTACTTC.

The chain combines TRBV11-2 with TRBJ2-5, with D possibly being TRBD2 (6 bases). Germline V gene data show CDR1 as SGHAT and CDR2 as FQNNGV. The V end lost 1 base, the J end lost 4 bases, and 10 bases lay between the germline ends. The CDR3 contains 14 residues. The CDR3 nucleotides read TGTGCCAGCAGCTTAGCGGGAGTGGGAGAGACCCAGTACTTC. Translation gives CASSLAGVGETQYF. Combining the CDR3 with reference TRBV11-2 and TRBJ2-5 gives the whole variable domain EAGVAQSPRYKIIEKRQSVAFWCNPISGHATLYWYQQILGQGPKLLIQFQNNGVVDDSQLPKDRFSAERLKGVDSTLKIQPAKLEDSAVYLCASSLAGVGETQYFGPGTRLLVL.

The CDR3 nucleotides are TGTGCCAGCAGCGTTCCCGGGTATAGCGGAAACACCGGGGAGCTGTTTTTT. Translation: CASSVPGYSGNTGELFF. This chain uses TRBV9 with TRBJ2-2; tentative D call: TRBD2 (6 bases). This CDR3 comprises 17 residues. The germline V and J ends were trimmed by 2 bases and 2 bases, with 16 bases remaining between them. Germline loops: CDR1 SGDLS, CDR2 YYNGEE.

This clone appeared a single time. Its ends do not fully match the called genes, so a read error is possible. The CDR3 is CSSSLGVLAGGTFYEQYF. The CDR3 DNA reads as TGTTCCAGCAGCTTAGGGGTCCTAGCGGGGGGGACTTTCTACGAGCAGTACTTC. The V call is TRBV7-9, the J call TRBJ2-7; 12 positions agree with TRBD2. The CDR3 is made up of 18 amino acids. The germline CDR1 and CDR2 sequences are SEHNR and FQNEAQ (reference sequence).

The V and J genes are TRBV19 and TRBJ2-1; perhaps TRBD2 as D (6 bases). V dropped 5 bases and J dropped 4 bases, with 12 bases sitting between them. This CDR3 contains 14 residues. Germline V gene data show CDR1 as LNHDA and CDR2 as SQIVND (reference sequence). CDR3 amino acids: CASSGGNPYNEQFF. In nucleotides, the CDR3 is TGTGCCAGTAGTGGAGGGAACCCTTACAATGAGCAGTTCTTC. Based on the CDR3 plus reference TRBV19 and TRBJ2-1, the full variable domain is DGGITQSPKYLFRKEGQNVTLSCEQNLNHDAMYWYRQDPGQGLRLIYYSQIVNDFQKGDIAEGYSVSREKKESFPLTVTSAQKNPTAFYLCASSGGNPYNEQFFGPGTRLTVL.

This clone was seen only once. This chain uses TRBV7-6 with TRBJ1-4, with 7 bases matching TRBD1. The CDR3 has 15 residues. V lost 5 bases and J lost 8; bases outside the gene matches: 11. Germline-derived CDR1 and CDR2 are SGHVS and FNYEAQ. CDR3 region: CASSSGGGFEEKLFF. CDR3 nucleotide sequence: TGTGCCAGCAGCAGTGGAGGGGGCTTTGAGGAAAAACTGTTTTTT.

This rearrangement joins TRBV5-5 to TRBJ1-4; D remains unclear. Trimming removed 4 bases at V and 8 bases at J, with 12 bases between. The CDR3 loop spans 13 amino acids. The germline V gene encodes CDR1 SGHKS and CDR2 YYEKEE (reference sequence). Here the CDR3 reads CASSLSRREKLFF. In DNA, the CDR3 is TGTGCCAGCAGCCTGTCGAGGAGAGAAAAACTGTTTTTT.

This sequence joins TRBV19 and TRBJ2-7; D is perhaps TRBD2 (5 bases). CDR3 size: 13 residues. Trimming removed 2 bases from V and 7 bases from J, with 12 bases in between. CDR1 is LNHDA and CDR2 is SQIVND in the germline V gene (reference sequence). This chain's CDR3 is CASSITGIGEQYF. The CDR3 nucleotides read TGTGCCAGTAGTATAACGGGGATCGGAGAGCAGTACTTC. The whole variable domain, remainder taken from reference TRBV19 and TRBJ2-7, is DGGITQSPKYLFRKEGQNVTLSCEQNLNHDAMYWYRQDPGQGLRLIYYSQIVNDFQKGDIAEGYSVSREKKESFPLTVTSAQKNPTAFYLCASSITGIGEQYFGPGTRLTVT.